Below, one T cell receptor (beta chain) is given with its context. Per germline, CDR1 LNHDA and CDR2 SQIVND (reference sequence). Deletions cut 1 base from V and 2 bases from J, with 11 bases between. The CDR3 spans 15 residues. This sample is part of a study of shared clonotypes between healthy human individuals. Assay: immunoSEQ multiplex PCR; the TCRdb copy retains only in-frame clones and omits some. The sample shows about 2.4 million clones, approximately 90% of them seen only once. Material for sequencing was naive CD4+ T cells sorted from blood. Subset reported: CD45RA+ positively selected. This TCR derives from a man between 18 and 29 years old in good health. The chain joins TRBV19 to TRBJ1-2; D gene unclear. Here the CDR3 reads CASSIVGGSNYGYTF. Written as DNA, the CDR3 is TGTGCCAGTAGTATAGTGGGCGGATCCAACTATGGCTACACCTTC. The full variable domain, with the rest looked up from reference TRBV19 and TRBJ1-2, is DGGITQSPKYLFRKEGQNVTLSCEQNLNHDAMYWYRQDPGQGLRLIYYSQIVNDFQKGDIAEGYSVSREKKESFPLTVTSAQKNPTAFYLCASSIVGGSNYGYTFGSGTRLTVV.